This record concerns one TCR beta chain sequence. V lost 2 bases to trimming and J lost 1 base; unmatched junction nucleotides: 7. In germline, CDR1 is GTSNPN, CDR2 SVGIG (reference sequence). The length of the CDR3 is 15 residues. This record belongs to a study of cytomegalovirus exposure and HLA in healthy donors. The PCR had 60 Vbeta and 13 Jbeta primers. TCRdb keeps only in-frame clones here, not all; method: immunoSEQ multiplex PCR. This repertoire shows about 140,000 clones, around 84% found once; its top ten account for around 2.5%. This chain uses TRBV30 with TRBJ2-7, with 8 nucleotides matching TRBD1. This TCR came from a man in his forties or fifties in good health and CMV-seronegative. The sequenced sample was PBMCs. The CDR3 protein is CAWSNRDRQSYEQYF. The CDR3 nucleotides are TGTGCCTGGAGTAACCGGGACAGGCAGTCCTACGAGCAGTACTTC.